Presented here are 17 T cell receptor delta chains from one specimen sequenced in a study of γδ T cells in repeated Plasmodium falciparum infection. TCRdb re-identified clones in the multiplex PCR reads via CATT. Counted here are around 49,000 delta-chain clones, more than 1.5% occurring once; the ten biggest clones make up roughly 24%. Vgamma9/Vdelta2+ and Vdelta2-negative gammadelta T cells were flow-sorted from PBMC for bulk sequencing. The sequencing input was gamma-delta T cells from blood. The receptors stem from a pool of human donors (malaria-infected and uninfected, not separated).

About this clone itself: A read error likely explains why the TCRdb protein, taken from a much larger clone, differs from this DNA's translation at residue 18; the protein shown is translated from the DNA. The chain carries TRDV1 and TRDJ1; TRDD3 matches 11 bases. The J gene, absent from TCRdb, was called here by matching the DNA to germline. The CDR3 runs to 24 residues. Germline CDR1 reads TSWWSYY; CDR2 reads QGS. The V and J ends lost 2 bases and 4 bases, in that order; junction bases with no gene match: 30. CDR3 nucleotides: TGTGCTCTTGGGGAAACTGCGGTTCGGAATGACCTAATCGTACTGGGGGATAGTCACGATAAACTCATCTTT. It encodes CALGETAVRNDLIVLGDSHDKLIF.

This clone was counted a few times. The protein held in TCRdb is that of a much larger clone and does not match this DNA's translation at residue 7, likely because of a read error; the protein shown is translated from the DNA. The chain joins TRDV1 to TRDJ1; D gene uncertain. CDR3 length: 14 residues. Per the germline V gene, CDR1 is TSWWSYY and CDR2 is QGS. The V end was cut by 4 bases, the J end by 5 bases, with 14 bases between. The CDR3 loop reads CALGVPKVPDKLIF. CDR3 nucleotide sequence: TGTGCTCTTGGGGTCCCAAAGGTGCCGGATAAACTCATCTTT.

This clone was counted ten times or more. This DNA's translation differs at residue 4 from TCRdb's protein, which comes from a much larger clone; a read error is likely, and the protein shown is translated from the DNA. The rearrangement joins TRDV2 to TRDJ1, with D perhaps matching TRDD3 (5 bases). TCRdb lists no J gene, so it was determined here by aligning the DNA to germline. CDR1 and CDR2 from the germline V gene are GEAIGNYY and EKD. The CDR3 has 17 amino acids. V was pared by 5 bases and J by 3 bases, with 24 bases between. CDR3 DNA: TGTGCCTGTGGAGACTTGCTGGGTCCCAGAGGAGCCGATAAACTCATCTTT. Its protein is CACGDLLGPRGADKLIF.

As regards this clone: TCRdb lists the protein of a much larger clone for this DNA, which differs at residue 5, so this is likely a read error; the protein given here is translated from the DNA itself. The gene calls are TRDV2 and TRDJ3, with TRDD3 identical over 8 bases. CDR3 size: 20 residues. V trimming: 3 bases; J trimming: 2 bases; junction bases outside the gene matches: 14. Per the germline V gene, CDR1 is GEAIGNYY and CDR2 is EKD. Written as DNA, the CDR3 is TGTGCCTGTGACTTTTTACTGGGGGTCCCTGGGCCCTGGGACACCCGACAGATGTTTTTC. It encodes CACDFLLGVPGPWDTRQMFF.

In the case of this clone: A far larger clone differs by one base, so this is likely a read error. In the same sample, other DNA sequences code for this CDR3. J is TRDJ1 and V is TRDV1; a weak D match, TRDD2 (7 bases). TCRdb does not report a J gene; here it was assigned by matching the DNA to germline references. From germline, CDR1 is TSWWSYY and CDR2 QGS. CDR3 length equals 20 residues. V was trimmed by 4 bases and J by 0 bases, leaving 27 bases between them. CDR3: CALGVPVVPTWYWDTDKLIF. The CDR3 nucleotides are TGTGCTCTTGGGGTGCCCGTGGTTCCTACCTGGTACTGGGACACCGATAAACTCATCTTT.

Details on this clone: This likely reflects a read error, since a far larger clone is one base away. The sample holds other DNA sequences that translate to the same CDR3. The chain employs TRDV1 and TRDJ1; 9 bases are shared with TRDD3. No J segment appears in TCRdb, so it was assigned here by matching the sequence to germline. CDR1 is TSWWSYY and CDR2 is QGS in the germline V gene. The CDR3 has 21 amino acids. Germline trimming cut 2 bases from V and 0 bases from J; bases unmatched to any gene: 19. CDR3 coding DNA: TGTGCTCTTGGGGAATTAAGTCCTGTATGGGGGATAGCTTTGTACACCGATAAACTCATCTTT. This translates into CALGELSPVWGIALYTDKLIF.

Concerning this clone: TCRdb pairs this DNA with a much larger clone's protein that differs at residue 7, likely a read error; the protein shown was translated from the DNA. V is TRDV3 and J is TRDJ1, with D perhaps matching TRDD3 (6 bases). TCRdb leaves out the J gene; it was filled in here by matching the DNA to germline. V gave up 3 bases and J gave up 5 bases, with 25 bases separating them. The CDR3 loop spans 16 amino acids. Germline V gene data show CDR1 as TVYSNPD and CDR2 as GDNSRS (reference sequence). In DNA, the CDR3 is TGTGCCTTCTCGTCTGGGGAAACCCCTTGGGGGGATAAACTCATCTTT. Translation: CAFSSGETPWGDKLIF.

This clone was counted a few times. TCRdb's protein for this DNA is that of a much larger clone and differs from the translation at residue 13, likely a read error; the protein shown is the DNA translation. No J gene call was made, and the V gene is TRDV2. The CDR3 totals 15 residues. The germline V gene encodes CDR1 GEAIGNYY and CDR2 EKD. CDR3: CACDVFSTPTDKPIF. The CDR3 DNA sequence: TGTGCCTGTGACGTCTTCTCCACCCCCACCGATAAACCCATCTTT.

This clone has ten or more counts. Since a far larger clone is one base different, this is likely a read error. Other DNA sequences in the same sample also yield this CDR3. This rearrangement joins TRDV2 to TRDJ1, with D perhaps matching TRDD2 or TRDD3 (9 bases each). No J gene is reported in TCRdb; it was inferred here by comparing the DNA with germline. The CDR3 length is 19 residues. The germline V gene encodes CDR1 GEAIGNYY and CDR2 EKD. CDR3 in DNA: TGCGCCTGTGAAGGCCTTCCTACCGGGGGATACAAGGACACCGATAAACTCATCTTT. Translating gives CACEGLPTGGYKDTDKLIF.

This clone was observed at least ten times. V usage is TRDV1 and J usage is TRDJ1; 7 nucleotides align to TRDD3. CDR1 is TSWWSYY, CDR2 QGS, per germline. V lost 0 bases to trimming and J lost 0 bases; unmatched junction nucleotides: 22. The CDR3 is 22 residues long. CDR3 protein: CALGELKWYEGTGDLYTDKLIF. The CDR3 DNA follows: TGTGCTCTTGGGGAACTAAAGTGGTACGAAGGTACTGGGGACCTGTACACCGATAAACTCATCTTT.

Details on this clone: This likely reflects a read error, since a far larger clone is one base away. This CDR3 is also generated by other DNA sequences in the sample. The chain recombines TRAV38-2/DV8 with TRDJ1; 13 nucleotides match TRDD3. Germline matching of the DNA provided the J gene here, since TCRdb leaves it blank. V was pared by 3 bases and J by 8 bases, with 22 bases of the junction left unmatched. Germline assignment: CDR1 TSESDYY and CDR2 QEAYKQQN. This CDR3 has 20 residues. The DNA of the CDR3 is TGTGCTTATAGGAACAAACCTGCGTACTGGGGGATACGGGGCGCCGGGAAACTCATCTTT. As protein: CAYRNKPAYWGIRGAGKLIF.

This clone came up many times. TCRdb assigns this DNA the protein of a much larger clone, which departs from its translation at residue 16; this likely reflects a read error, and the protein shown comes from translating the DNA. The chain joins TRDV1 to TRDJ1; 10 bases are a match to TRDD3. The J gene, missing from TCRdb, was assigned here through DNA to germline matching. Trimming cost V 5 bases and J 3 bases; bases outside gene matches: 24. The germline gives CDR1 TSWWSYY, CDR2 QGS. The CDR3 contains 21 residues. The CDR3 here is CALGRRGSFVLGDLGADKLIF. CDR3 coding DNA: TGTGCTCTTGGGAGACGGGGTTCCTTCGTACTGGGGGATTTAGGCGCCGATAAACTCATCTTT.

There are many counts of this clone. A far larger clone is one nucleotide away, so this likely arose from a read error. Other nucleotide sequences from this sample produce the same CDR3. The chain recombines TRDV1 with TRDJ2; TRDD3 agrees at 9 bases. The CDR3 runs 19 residues. The germline gives CDR1 TSWWSYY, CDR2 QGS. CDR3 sequence reads: CALFPTVGGYLALTAQLFF. The CDR3 coding sequence is TGTGCTCTTTTTCCTACTGTTGGGGGATATTTAGCCTTGACGGCACAACTCTTCTTT.

This clone has only a few counts. A read error likely explains why the TCRdb protein, taken from a much larger clone, differs from this DNA's translation at residue 4; the protein shown is translated from the DNA. This chain uses TRDV2 with TRDJ1; unclear D gene. Here the J gene was assigned by germline matching of the DNA, as TCRdb has none. Germline CDR1 is GEAIGNYY and CDR2 is EKD. The CDR3 consists of 15 residues. The CDR3 sequence is CACATLIQRTDKLIF. As DNA, the CDR3 is TGTGCCTGTGCCACCCTAATACAAAGGACCGATAAACTCATCTTT.

This clone was counted only a few times. A far more abundant clone sits one base away, making this likely a read error. The same CDR3 can be traced to other DNA sequences in this sample. The CDR3 is CAFMIPSYWGIPLNTDKLIF. The CDR3 coding sequence is TGTGCCTTTATGATACCCTCGTACTGGGGGATACCCTTGAACACCGATAAACTCATCTTT. This chain connects TRDV3 to TRDJ1, with 12 bases lining up with TRDD3. The J gene, absent from TCRdb, was called here by matching the DNA to germline. CDR1 is TVYSNPD, CDR2 GDNSRS, per germline (reference sequence). V trimming: 1 base; J trimming: 0 bases; junction bases outside the gene matches: 18. CDR3 length: 20 amino acids.

Of note for this clone: TCRdb records a much larger clone's protein for this DNA, with a difference at residue 14 that likely arises from a read error; the protein given is the translation of the DNA. The chain combines TRDV1 with TRDJ1, with TRDD3 matching over 10 bases. Germline matching of the DNA provided the J gene here, since TCRdb leaves it blank. CDR3 length: 21 residues. The germline gives CDR1 TSWWSYY, CDR2 QGS. Unmatched junction bases numbered 18, after V lost 2 bases and J lost 0 bases. This chain's CDR3 is CALGEGQLSVLGDAYTDKLIF. CDR3 nucleotides: TGTGCTCTTGGGGAAGGTCAACTATCCGTACTGGGGGATGCGTACACCGATAAACTCATCTTT.

Only a few counts were recorded for this clone. The TCRdb protein comes from a much larger clone and disagrees with this DNA's translation at residue 5, likely due to a read error; the protein given here is derived from the DNA. V gene TRDV1 combines with J gene TRDJ1, with 9 positions matching TRDD3. TCRdb gives no J gene; it was assigned here by matching the DNA to germline. Germline CDR1 and CDR2: TSWWSYY and QGS. The junction had 19 bases not matched to a gene; V was cut back by 4 bases and J by 10 bases. The CDR3 contains 17 residues. The DNA for the CDR3 is TGTGCTCTTGGGGGACTTCCGAAGTACTGGGGGAGAAAGGGACTCATCTTT. Amino acid sequence: CALGGLPKYWGRKGLIF.